The 13 T cell receptor beta chains below were found in one sample sequenced in a study of T cell clonotyping in hematopoietic cell transplantation. Repertoires were generated with immunoSEQ multiplex PCR, while TCRdb's copy carries only in-frame clones and drops some. The sample holds approximately 11,000 clones, 75% to 90% seen once. This specimen consisted of PBMCs, obtained 180 days after allogeneic stem cell transplant. The origin of the receptors is a male patient aged 55-69 years who had an allogeneic stem cell transplant from an unrelated donor, so the T cells may come from the graft donor. Some clones in this sample may be carry-over from other donors' samples.

The J gene is TRBJ2-6, the V gene TRBV7-9; D gene uncertain. The CDR3 contains 17 residues. CDR1 is SEHNR, CDR2 FQNEAQ, per germline (reference sequence). V lost 5 bases and J 2 bases, leaving 16 bases between the germline ends. The CDR3 coding sequence is TGTGCCAGCAGCCCGCATGGCGAGGAGACTGGGGCCAACGTCCTGACTTTC. This encodes CASSPHGEETGANVLTF.

V and J are TRBV6-5 and TRBJ2-3, with TRBD1 matching 10 bases. Germline CDR1 reads MNHEY; CDR2 reads SVGAGI. The CDR3 totals 14 residues. The J segment lost 7 bases and the V segment lost 5 bases, leaving 6 bases of the junction unmatched. CDR3 protein: CASSIGTGVNTQYF. In DNA, the CDR3 is TGTGCCAGCAGTATAGGGACAGGGGTGAATACGCAGTATTTT.

The chain links TRBV5-1 to TRBJ1-2; 9 nucleotides agree with TRBD1. After removal of 3 bases from V and 5 bases from J, the junction contained 8 bases not matched to a gene. This CDR3 comprises 15 residues. Germline values: CDR1 SGHRS, CDR2 YFSETQ. CDR3 nucleotides: TGCGCCAGCAGCTATTCACTCGGACAGGGGTATGGCTACACCTTC. Translated, it gives CASSYSLGQGYGYTF. Drawing the rest from reference TRBV5-1 and TRBJ1-2, the complete variable domain is KAGVTQTPRYLIKTRGQQVTLSCSPISGHRSVSWYQQTPGQGLQFLFEYFSETQRNKGNFPGRFSGRQFSNSRSEMNVSTLELGDSALYLCASSYSLGQGYGYTFGSGTRLTVV.

This chain joins TRBV20-1 and TRBJ1-2; tentatively, D is TRBD1 (6 bases). Germline V lookup: CDR1 DFQATT, CDR2 SNEGSKA (reference sequence). Trimming shortened V by 4 bases and J by 8 bases, and 11 bases separated the two germline ends. CDR3 length: 11 amino acids. The chain's CDR3 is CSATGAGGYTF. For the CDR3, the DNA is TGCAGTGCTACAGGGGCCGGCGGCTACACCTTC.

V usage is TRBV9 and J usage is TRBJ1-1; a weak D match, TRBD1 (5 bases). Trimming shortened V by 0 bases and J by 0 bases, and 9 bases separated the two germline ends. The CDR3 consists of 15 residues. The germline gives CDR1 SGDLS, CDR2 YYNGEE. CDR3 bases: TGTGCCAGCAGCGTAGTAGGGGCCTTGAACACTGAAGCTTTCTTT. Its translation: CASSVVGALNTEAFF.

The chain employs TRBV10-3 and TRBJ2-3; the D gene is possibly TRBD2 (6 bases). The CDR3 sequence is 12 residues long. Trimming took 11 bases from V and 4 from J, leaving 13 bases between them. Germline V gene lookup returns CDR1 ENHRY and CDR2 SYGVKD. CDR3 nucleotides: TGTGCCGCAGCGGGCTCCGCAGATACGCAGTATTTT. Its protein is CAAAGSADTQYF.

V usage is TRBV6-5 and J usage is TRBJ1-1; D ambiguous. Trimming removed 2 bases at V and 5 bases at J, with 15 bases between. This CDR3 comprises 15 residues. Germline CDR1 MNHEY, CDR2 SVGAGI. CDR3 bases: TGTGCCAGCAGTTACGGGGTCCCGTCAAGAACTGAAGCTTTCTTT. It codes for CASSYGVPSRTEAFF.

The chain joins TRBV6-1 to TRBJ1-6, with 7 bases matching TRBD1. Per the germline V gene, CDR1 is MNHNS and CDR2 is SASEGT. Trimming cost V 6 bases and J 9 bases; bases outside gene matches: 8. This CDR3 is built from 14 residues. The CDR3 loop is CASSPDRLISPLHF. The CDR3 nucleotides read TGTGCCAGCAGCCCGGACAGGCTTATTTCACCCCTCCACTTT.

The chain is built from TRBV19 and TRBJ1-4; 9 nucleotides line up with TRBD1. The CDR3 sequence is 17 residues long. V was pared by 9 bases and J by 2 bases, with 13 bases of the junction left unmatched. The germline V gene has CDR1 LNHDA and CDR2 SQIVND (reference sequence). CDR3 DNA: TGTGCCAGCGCGGACAGGGGAGGAGTTTCGACTAATGAAAAACTGTTTTTT. It translates to CASADRGGVSTNEKLFF.

This rearrangement joins TRBV6-5 to TRBJ1-3; unclear D gene. The V gene's germline CDR1 is MNHEY and CDR2 SVGAGI. V gave up 6 bases and J gave up 0 bases, with 9 bases separating them. The CDR3 loop spans 14 amino acids. This CDR3 reads CASRRGNSGNTIYF. The CDR3, as DNA: TGTGCCAGCAGACGCGGGAACTCTGGAAACACCATATATTTT.

This clone was observed a few times. This sequence joins TRBV25-1 and TRBJ2-7, with D uncertain. The CDR3 spans 13 residues. Looked up from germline, CDR1 is MGHDK and CDR2 is SYGVNS. The V gene lost 10 bases and the J gene lost 5 bases, with 18 bases spanning the gap. Written as DNA, the CDR3 is TGTGCCATCCCGACACGGAGCTTCGACGAGCAGTACTTC. Its protein product is CAIPTRSFDEQYF.

The chain uses TRBV19 and TRBJ1-2; 7 positions match TRBD1. This CDR3 is 15 amino acids long. Germline lookup yields CDR1 LNHDA and CDR2 SQIVND (reference sequence). The ends lost 5 bases at V and 4 bases at J; junction bases unmatched: 10. CDR3 amino acids: CASSPLDRDVYGYTF. The CDR3 DNA reads as TGTGCCAGTAGTCCCCTAGACAGGGACGTCTATGGCTACACCTTC.

This clone was counted once. The gene calls are TRBV7-2 and TRBJ2-7; unclear D gene. CDR3 length: 12 amino acids. CDR1 and CDR2 (germline): SGHTA, FQGNSA. The V end lost 1 base, the J end lost 7 bases, and 8 bases lay between the germline ends. CDR3 residues: CASSLGLREQYF. CDR3 bases: TGTGCCAGCAGCTTAGGTTTGAGGGAGCAGTACTTC.